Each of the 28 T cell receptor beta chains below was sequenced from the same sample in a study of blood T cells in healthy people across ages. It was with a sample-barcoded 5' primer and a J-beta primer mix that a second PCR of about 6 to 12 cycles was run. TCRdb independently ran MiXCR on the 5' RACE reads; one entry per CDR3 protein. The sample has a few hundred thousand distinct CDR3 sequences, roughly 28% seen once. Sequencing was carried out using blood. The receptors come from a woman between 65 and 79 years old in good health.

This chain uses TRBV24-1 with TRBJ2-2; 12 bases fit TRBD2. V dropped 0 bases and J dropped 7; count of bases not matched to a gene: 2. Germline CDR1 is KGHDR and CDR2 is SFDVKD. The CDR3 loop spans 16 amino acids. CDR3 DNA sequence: TGTGCCACCAGTGATTTGAGGACTAGCGGGGTCGGGGAGCTGTTTTTT. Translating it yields CATSDLRTSGVGELFF.

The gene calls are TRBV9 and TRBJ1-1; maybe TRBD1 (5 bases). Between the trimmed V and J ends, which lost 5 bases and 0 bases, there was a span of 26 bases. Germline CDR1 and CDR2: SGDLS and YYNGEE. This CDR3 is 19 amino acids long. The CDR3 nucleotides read TGTGCCAGCAGTCGACAGCCCTTTATTACGAAGCAAATGAACACTGAAGCTTTCTTT. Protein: CASSRQPFITKQMNTEAFF.

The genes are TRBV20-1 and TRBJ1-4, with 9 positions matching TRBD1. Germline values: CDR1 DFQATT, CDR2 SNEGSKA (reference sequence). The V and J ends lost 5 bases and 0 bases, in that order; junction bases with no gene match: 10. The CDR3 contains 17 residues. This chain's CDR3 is CSAAGQGRYATNEKLFF. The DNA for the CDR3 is TGCAGTGCTGCGGGACAGGGAAGATATGCAACTAATGAAAAACTGTTTTTT.

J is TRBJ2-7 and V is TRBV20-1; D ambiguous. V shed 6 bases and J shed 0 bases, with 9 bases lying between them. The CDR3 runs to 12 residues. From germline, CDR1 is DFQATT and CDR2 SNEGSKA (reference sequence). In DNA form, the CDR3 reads TGCAGTGCGAGGCCCCCCTCCTACGAGCAGTACTTC. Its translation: CSARPPSYEQYF.

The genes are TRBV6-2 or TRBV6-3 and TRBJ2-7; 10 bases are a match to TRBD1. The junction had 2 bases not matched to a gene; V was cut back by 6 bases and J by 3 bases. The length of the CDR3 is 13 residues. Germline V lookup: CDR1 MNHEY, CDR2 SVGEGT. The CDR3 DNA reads TGTGCCAGCAGAGGGACAGGGGTCTACGAGCAGTACTTC. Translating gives CASRGTGVYEQYF.

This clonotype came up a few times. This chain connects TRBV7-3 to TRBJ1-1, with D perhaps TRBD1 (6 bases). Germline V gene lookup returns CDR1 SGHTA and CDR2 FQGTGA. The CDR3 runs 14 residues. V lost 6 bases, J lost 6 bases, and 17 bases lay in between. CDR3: CASSLGGGFAEAFF. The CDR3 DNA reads TGTGCCAGCAGTTTAGGAGGGGGTTTCGCTGAAGCTTTCTTT.

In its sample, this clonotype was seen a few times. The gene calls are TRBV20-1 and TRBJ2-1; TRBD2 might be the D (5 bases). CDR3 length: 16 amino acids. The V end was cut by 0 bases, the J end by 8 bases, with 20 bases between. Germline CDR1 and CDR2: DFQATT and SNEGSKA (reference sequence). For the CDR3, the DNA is TGCAGTGCTAGAGATGCCCCCTCACTAGTAGTTGATGAGCAGTTCTTC. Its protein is CSARDAPSLVVDEQFF.

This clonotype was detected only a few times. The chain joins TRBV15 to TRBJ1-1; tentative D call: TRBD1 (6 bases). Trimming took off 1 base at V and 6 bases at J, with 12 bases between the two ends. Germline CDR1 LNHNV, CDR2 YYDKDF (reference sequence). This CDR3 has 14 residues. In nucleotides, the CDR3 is TGTGCCACCAGCAGAGGTGCGGGGGCCGCTGAAGCTTTCTTT. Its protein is CATSRGAGAAEAFF.

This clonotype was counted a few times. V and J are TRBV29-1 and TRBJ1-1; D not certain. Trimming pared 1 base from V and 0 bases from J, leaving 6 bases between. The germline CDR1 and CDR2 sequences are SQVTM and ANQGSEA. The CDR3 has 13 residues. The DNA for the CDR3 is TGCAGCGTTGAAGCATTCATGAACACTGAAGCTTTCTTT. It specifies CSVEAFMNTEAFF.

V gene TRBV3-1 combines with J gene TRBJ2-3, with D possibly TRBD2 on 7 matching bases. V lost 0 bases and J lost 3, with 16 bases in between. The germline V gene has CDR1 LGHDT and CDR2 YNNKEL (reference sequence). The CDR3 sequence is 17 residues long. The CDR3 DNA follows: TGTGCCAGCAGCCAAGACGTCAAGGGGGGGCTGACAGATACGCAGTATTTT. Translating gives CASSQDVKGGLTDTQYF.

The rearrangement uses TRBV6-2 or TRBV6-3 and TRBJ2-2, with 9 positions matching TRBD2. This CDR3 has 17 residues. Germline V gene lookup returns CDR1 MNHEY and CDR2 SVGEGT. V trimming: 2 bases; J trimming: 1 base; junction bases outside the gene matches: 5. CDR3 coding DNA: TGTGCCAGCAGTTACGCAGCGGGGGGCTTGAACACCGGGGAGCTGTTTTTT. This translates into CASSYAAGGLNTGELFF.

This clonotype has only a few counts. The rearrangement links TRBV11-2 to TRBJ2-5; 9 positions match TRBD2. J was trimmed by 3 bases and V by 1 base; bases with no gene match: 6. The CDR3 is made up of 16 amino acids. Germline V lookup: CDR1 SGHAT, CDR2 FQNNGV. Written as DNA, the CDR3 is TGTGCCAGCAGCTTAGGGAGTAGCGGGGGTGAAGAGACCCAGTACTTC. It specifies CASSLGSSGGEETQYF.

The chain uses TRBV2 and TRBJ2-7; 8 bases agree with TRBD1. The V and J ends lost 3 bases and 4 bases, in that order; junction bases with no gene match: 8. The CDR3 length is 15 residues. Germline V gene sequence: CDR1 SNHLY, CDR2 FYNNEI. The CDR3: CASSEGGTGVYEQYF. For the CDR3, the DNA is TGTGCCAGCAGTGAGGGTGGGACAGGAGTATACGAGCAGTACTTC.

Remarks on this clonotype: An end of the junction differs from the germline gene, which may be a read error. CDR3 in DNA: TGCGCCTGCAGCCCATACAGTATCGGGAACACCATATATTTT. Its protein product is CACSPYSIGNTIYF. This sequence joins TRBV4-1 and TRBJ1-3; D not resolved. The CDR3 runs to 14 residues. Looked up from germline, CDR1 is MGHRA and CDR2 is YSYEKL.

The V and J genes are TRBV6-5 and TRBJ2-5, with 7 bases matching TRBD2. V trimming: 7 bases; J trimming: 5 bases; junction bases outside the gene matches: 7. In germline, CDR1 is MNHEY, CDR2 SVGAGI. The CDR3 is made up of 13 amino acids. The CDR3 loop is CASTPAGTETQYF. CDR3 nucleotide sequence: TGTGCCAGCACCCCAGCGGGGACGGAGACCCAGTACTTC.

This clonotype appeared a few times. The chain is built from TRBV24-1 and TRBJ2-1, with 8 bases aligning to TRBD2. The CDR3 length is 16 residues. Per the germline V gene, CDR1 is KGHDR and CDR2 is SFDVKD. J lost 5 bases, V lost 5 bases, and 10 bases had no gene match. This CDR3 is CATSAPGSGKHNEQFF. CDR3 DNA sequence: TGTGCCACCAGTGCACCGGGTAGCGGGAAGCACAATGAGCAGTTCTTC.

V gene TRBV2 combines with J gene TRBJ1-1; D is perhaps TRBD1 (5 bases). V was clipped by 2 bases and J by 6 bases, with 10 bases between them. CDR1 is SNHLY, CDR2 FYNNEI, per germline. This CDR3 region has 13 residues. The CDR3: CASSELGLSEAFF. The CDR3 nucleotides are TGTGCCAGCAGTGAATTGGGACTTTCTGAAGCTTTCTTT.

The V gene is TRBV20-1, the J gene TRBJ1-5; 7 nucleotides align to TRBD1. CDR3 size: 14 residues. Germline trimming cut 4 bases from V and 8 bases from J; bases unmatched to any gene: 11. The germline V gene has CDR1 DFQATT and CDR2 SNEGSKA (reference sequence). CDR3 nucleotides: TGCAGTGCTAAGTCGGAGGGGGCTGTAGAGCCCCAGCATTTT. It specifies CSAKSEGAVEPQHF.

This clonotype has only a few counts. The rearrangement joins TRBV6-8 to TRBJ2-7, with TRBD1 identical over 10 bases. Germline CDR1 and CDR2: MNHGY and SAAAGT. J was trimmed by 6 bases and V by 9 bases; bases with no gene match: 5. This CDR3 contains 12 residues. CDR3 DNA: TGTGCCAGAGACAGGGGGCTAGGCGAGCAGTACTTC. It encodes CARDRGLGEQYF.

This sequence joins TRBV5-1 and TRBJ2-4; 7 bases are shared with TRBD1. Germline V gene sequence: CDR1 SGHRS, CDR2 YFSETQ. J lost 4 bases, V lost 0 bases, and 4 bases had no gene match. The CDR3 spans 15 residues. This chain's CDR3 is CASSLDGQVKNIQYF. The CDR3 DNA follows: TGCGCCAGCAGCTTGGATGGACAGGTGAAAAACATTCAGTACTTC.

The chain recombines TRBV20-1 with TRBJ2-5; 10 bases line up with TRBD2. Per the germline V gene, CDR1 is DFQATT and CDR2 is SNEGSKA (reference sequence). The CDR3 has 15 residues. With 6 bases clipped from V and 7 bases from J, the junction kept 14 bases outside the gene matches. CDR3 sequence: CSAPTLTSGALTQYF. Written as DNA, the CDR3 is TGCAGTGCCCCGACCCTCACTAGCGGGGCCCTGACCCAGTACTTC.

CDR3 nucleotide sequence: TGTGCCAGCAGCTTATACAGCGGGACCGGGGAGCTGTTTTTT. Its translation: CASSLYSGTGELFF. V is TRBV7-3 and J is TRBJ2-2, with a weak D call TRBD2 (6 bases). Looked up from germline, CDR1 is SGHTA and CDR2 is FQGTGA. CDR3 length: 14 amino acids. The V end was cut by 2 bases, the J end by 5 bases, with 9 bases between.

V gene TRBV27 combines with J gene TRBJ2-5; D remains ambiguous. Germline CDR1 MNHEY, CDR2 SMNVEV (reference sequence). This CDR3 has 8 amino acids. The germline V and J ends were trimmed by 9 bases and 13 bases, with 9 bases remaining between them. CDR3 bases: TGTGCCAGTTCTTCTGGGTACTTC. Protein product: CASSSGYF.

CDR3 in DNA: TGTGCCAGCAGTTACGGTAATGGGAATGAGCAGTTCTTC. It encodes CASSYGNGNEQFF. This rearrangement joins TRBV6-6 to TRBJ2-1; D gene uncertain. Trimming pared 2 bases from V and 7 bases from J, leaving 9 bases between. Germline V gene lookup returns CDR1 MNHNY and CDR2 SVGAGI (reference sequence). The CDR3 is made up of 13 amino acids.

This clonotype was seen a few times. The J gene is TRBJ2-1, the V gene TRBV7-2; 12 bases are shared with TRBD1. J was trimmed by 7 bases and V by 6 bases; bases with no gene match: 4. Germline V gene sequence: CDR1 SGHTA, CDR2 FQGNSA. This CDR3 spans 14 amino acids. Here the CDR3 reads CASRPGQGANEQFF. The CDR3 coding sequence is TGTGCCAGCAGGCCGGGACAGGGGGCTAATGAGCAGTTCTTC.

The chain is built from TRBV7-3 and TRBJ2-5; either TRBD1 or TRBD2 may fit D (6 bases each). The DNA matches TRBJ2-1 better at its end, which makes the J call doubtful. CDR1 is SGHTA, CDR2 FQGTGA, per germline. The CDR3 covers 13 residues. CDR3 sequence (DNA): TGTGCCAGCAGTCCCCCGGGGGCGGGGGAGCAGTTCTTC. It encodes CASSPPGAGEQFF.

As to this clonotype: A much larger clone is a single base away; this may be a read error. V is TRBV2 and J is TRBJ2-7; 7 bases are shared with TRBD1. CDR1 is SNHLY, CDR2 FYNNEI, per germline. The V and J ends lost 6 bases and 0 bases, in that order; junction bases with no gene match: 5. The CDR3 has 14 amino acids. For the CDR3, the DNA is TGTGCCAGCAGGGAGACAGGGAGCTCCTACGAGCAGTACTTC. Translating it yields CASRETGSSYEQYF.

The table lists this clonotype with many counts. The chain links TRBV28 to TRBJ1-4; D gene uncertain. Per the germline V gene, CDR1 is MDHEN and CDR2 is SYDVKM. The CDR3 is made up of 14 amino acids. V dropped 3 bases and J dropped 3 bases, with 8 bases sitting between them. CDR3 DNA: TGTGCCAGCAGTTTCCCGCCAGCTAATGAAAAACTGTTTTTT. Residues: CASSFPPANEKLFF.